This T cell receptor (beta chain) derives from a study of patients and donors after allogeneic stem cell transplantation. This CDR3 is 16 amino acids long. CDR1 and CDR2 from the germline V gene are SGDLS and YYNGEE. Trimming took 0 bases from V and 1 from J; bases not matched to a gene: 4. TCRdb re-analysed the RT-PCR reads in MiXCR, keeping a single row per CDR3 protein. There are roughly 940,000 distinct CDR3 sequences in the sample; approximately 19% occur only once, and approximately 5.9% lies in the top ten. The source is a human donor who was either an allogeneic HSCT recipient or a stem cell or donor lymphocyte infusion donor (not recorded which). It is not recorded whose cells these are; they may come from a transplant donor. Sequences were obtained from blood, either unsorted or a sorted T cell fraction (not recorded which). The genes are TRBV9 and TRBJ2-5, with 9 bases identical to TRBD2. The CDR3 sequence: CASSVATREGQETQYF. As DNA, the CDR3 is TGTGCCAGCAGCGTAGCTACGCGGGAGGGCCAAGAGACCCAGTACTTC.